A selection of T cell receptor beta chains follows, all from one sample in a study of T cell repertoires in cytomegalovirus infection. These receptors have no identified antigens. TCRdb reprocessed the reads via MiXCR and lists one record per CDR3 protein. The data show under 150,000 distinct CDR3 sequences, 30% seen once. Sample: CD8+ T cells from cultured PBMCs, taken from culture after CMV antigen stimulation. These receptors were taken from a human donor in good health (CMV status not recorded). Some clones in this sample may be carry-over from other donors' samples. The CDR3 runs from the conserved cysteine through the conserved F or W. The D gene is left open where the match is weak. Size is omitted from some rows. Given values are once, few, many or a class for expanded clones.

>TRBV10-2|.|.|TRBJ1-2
CASSETMGGNYGYTF
TGCGCCAGCAGTGAGACGATGGGGGGGAACTATGGCTACACCTTC
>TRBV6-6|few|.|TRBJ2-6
CASSLGGDRFSGANVLTF
TGTGCCAGCAGTTTAGGAGGGGACCGCTTCTCTGGGGCCAACGTCCTGACTTTC
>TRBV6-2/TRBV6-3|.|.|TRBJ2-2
CASSYGWGTGELFF
TGTGCCAGCAGTTACGGGTGGGGCACCGGGGAGCTGTTTTTT
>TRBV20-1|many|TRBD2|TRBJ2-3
CSARDLASGDTDTQYF
TGCAGTGCTAGAGATTTGGCTAGCGGGGACACAGATACGCAGTATTTT
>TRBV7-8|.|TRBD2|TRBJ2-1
CASSPGLAGDRVGQFF
TGTGCCAGCAGCCCGGGACTAGCGGGGGATCGCGTCGGGCAGTTCTTC
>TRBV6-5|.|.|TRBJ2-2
CASSYSMGGNTGELFF
TGTGCCAGCAGTTACTCGATGGGAGGGAACACCGGGGAGCTGTTTTTT
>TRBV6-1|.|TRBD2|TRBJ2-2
CASSEPSGGETGELFF
TGTGCCAGCAGTGAACCCAGCGGGGGGGAGACCGGGGAGCTGTTTTTT
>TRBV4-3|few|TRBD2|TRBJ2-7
CASSQGGTSADEQYF
TGCGCCAGCAGCCAAGGGGGGACTAGCGCCGACGAGCAGTACTTC
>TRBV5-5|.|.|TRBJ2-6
CASSNPGPKSGANVLTF
TGTGCCAGCAGCAATCCGGGTCCGAAATCCGGGGCCAACGTCCTGACTTTC
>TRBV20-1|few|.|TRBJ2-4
CSALDSIAKNIQYF
TGCAGTGCTTTGGACAGCATAGCCAAAAACATTCAGTACTTC
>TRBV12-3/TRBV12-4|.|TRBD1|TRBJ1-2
CASSPRPGQHYGYTF
TGTGCCAGCAGTCCGCGACCGGGACAGCACTATGGCTACACCTTC